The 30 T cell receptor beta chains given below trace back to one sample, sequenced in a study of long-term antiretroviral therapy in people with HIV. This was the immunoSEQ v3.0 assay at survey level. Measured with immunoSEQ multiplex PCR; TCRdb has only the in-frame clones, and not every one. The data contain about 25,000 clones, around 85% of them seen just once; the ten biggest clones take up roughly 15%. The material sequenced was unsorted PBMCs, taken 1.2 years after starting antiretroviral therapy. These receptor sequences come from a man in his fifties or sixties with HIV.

The CDR3 here is CASGQGGVTNEKLFF. The CDR3 DNA is TGTGCCAGTGGACAGGGCGGTGTCACTAATGAAAAACTGTTTTTT. This rearrangement joins TRBV19 to TRBJ1-4; 8 nucleotides align to TRBD1. Germline values: CDR1 LNHDA, CDR2 SQIVND (reference sequence). This CDR3 contains 15 residues. V was clipped by 8 bases and J by 2 bases; unmatched bases: 7.

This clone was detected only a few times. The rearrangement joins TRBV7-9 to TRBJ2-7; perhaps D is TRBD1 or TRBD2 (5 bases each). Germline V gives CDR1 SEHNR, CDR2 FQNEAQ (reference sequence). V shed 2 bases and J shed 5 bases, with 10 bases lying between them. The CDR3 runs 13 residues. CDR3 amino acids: CASSLRGGDEQYF. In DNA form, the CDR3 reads TGTGCCAGCAGCTTACGGGGCGGCGACGAGCAGTACTTC.

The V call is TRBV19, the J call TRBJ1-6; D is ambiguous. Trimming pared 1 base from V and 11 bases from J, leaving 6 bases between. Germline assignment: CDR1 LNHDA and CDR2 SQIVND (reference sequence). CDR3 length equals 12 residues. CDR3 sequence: CASSIGGAPLHF. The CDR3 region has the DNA TGTGCCAGTAGTATAGGTGGCGCACCCCTCCACTTT.

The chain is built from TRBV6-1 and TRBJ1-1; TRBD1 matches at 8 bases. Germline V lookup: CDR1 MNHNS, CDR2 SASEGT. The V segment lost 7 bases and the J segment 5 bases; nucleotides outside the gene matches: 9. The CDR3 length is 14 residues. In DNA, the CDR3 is TGTGCCAGCAATCGACAGGGGAAGGGGACTGAAGCTTTCTTT. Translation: CASNRQGKGTEAFF.

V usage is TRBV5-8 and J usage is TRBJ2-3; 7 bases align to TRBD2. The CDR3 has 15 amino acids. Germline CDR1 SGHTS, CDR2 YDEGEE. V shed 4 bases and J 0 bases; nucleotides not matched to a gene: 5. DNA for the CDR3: TGTGCCAGCAGCCCGGGACTACTTAGCACAGATACGCAGTATTTT. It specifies CASSPGLLSTDTQYF.

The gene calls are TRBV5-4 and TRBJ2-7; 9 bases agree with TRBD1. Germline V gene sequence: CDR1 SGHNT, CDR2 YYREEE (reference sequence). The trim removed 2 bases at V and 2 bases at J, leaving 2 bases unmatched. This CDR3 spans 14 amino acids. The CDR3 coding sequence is TGTGCCAGCAGCTTCGGGACAGGGCCCTACGAGCAGTACTTC. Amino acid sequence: CASSFGTGPYEQYF.

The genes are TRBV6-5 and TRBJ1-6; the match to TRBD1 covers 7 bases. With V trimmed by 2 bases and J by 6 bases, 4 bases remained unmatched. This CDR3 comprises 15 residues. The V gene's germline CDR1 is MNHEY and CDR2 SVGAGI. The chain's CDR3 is CASSYRDSPNSPLHF. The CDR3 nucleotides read TGTGCCAGCAGTTACCGGGACAGTCCTAATTCACCCCTCCACTTT.

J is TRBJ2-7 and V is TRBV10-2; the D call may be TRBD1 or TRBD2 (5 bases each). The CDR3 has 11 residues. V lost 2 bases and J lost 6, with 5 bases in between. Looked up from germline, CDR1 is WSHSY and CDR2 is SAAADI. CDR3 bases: TGCGCCAGCAGTGAGGGGGGCGAGCAGTACTTC. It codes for CASSEGGEQYF.

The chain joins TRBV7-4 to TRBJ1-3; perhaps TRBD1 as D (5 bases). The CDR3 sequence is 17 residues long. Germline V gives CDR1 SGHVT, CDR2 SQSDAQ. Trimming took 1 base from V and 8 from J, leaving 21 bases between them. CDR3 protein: CASSLVLLLFSGDTIYF. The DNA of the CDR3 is TGTGCCAGCAGCTTAGTCCTCCTCCTATTTTCGGGGGACACCATATATTTT.

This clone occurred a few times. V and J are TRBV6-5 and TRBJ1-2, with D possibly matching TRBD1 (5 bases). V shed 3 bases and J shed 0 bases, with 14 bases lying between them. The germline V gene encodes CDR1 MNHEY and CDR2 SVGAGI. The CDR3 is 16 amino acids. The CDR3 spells CASSYAGIEANYGYTF. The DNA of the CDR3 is TGTGCCAGCAGTTATGCAGGGATAGAGGCTAACTATGGCTACACCTTC.

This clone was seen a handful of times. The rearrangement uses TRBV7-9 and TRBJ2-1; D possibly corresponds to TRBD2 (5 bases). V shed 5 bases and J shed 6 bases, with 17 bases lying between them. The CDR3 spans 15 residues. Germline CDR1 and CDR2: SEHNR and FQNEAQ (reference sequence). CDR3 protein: CASSLLAELLNEQFF. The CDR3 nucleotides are TGTGCCAGCAGCCTCCTAGCAGAGCTCCTCAATGAGCAGTTCTTC.

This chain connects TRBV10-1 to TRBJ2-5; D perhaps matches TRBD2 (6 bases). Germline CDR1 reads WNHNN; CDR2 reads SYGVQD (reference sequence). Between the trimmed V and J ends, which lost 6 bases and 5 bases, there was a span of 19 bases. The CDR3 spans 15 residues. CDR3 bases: TGCGCCAGCAGCCGATCTAGCGACCCCCAGGAGACCCAGTACTTC. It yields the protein CASSRSSDPQETQYF.

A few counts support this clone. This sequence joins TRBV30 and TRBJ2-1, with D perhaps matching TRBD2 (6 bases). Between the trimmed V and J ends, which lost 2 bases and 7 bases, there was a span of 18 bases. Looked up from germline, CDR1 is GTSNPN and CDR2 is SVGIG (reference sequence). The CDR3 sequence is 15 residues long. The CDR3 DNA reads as TGTGCCTGGAGTTCTGGGACTCTCTTGGGTAATGAGCAGTTCTTC. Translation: CAWSSGTLLGNEQFF.

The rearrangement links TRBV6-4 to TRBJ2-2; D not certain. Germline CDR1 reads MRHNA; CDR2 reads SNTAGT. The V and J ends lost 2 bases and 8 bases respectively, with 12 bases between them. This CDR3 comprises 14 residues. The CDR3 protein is CASSDVKGSGELFF. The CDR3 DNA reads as TGTGCCAGCAGTGACGTAAAGGGATCTGGGGAGCTGTTTTTT.

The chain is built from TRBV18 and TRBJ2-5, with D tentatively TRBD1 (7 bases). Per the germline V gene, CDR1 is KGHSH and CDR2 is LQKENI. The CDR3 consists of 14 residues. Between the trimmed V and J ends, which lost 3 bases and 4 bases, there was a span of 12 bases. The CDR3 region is CASSPSQGGETQYF. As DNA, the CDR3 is TGTGCCAGCTCACCTTCGCAGGGGGGAGAGACCCAGTACTTC.

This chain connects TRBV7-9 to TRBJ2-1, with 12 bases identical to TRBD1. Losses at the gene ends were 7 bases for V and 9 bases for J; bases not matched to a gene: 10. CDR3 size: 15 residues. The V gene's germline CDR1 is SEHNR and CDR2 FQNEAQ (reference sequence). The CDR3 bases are TGTGCCAGCATCCGCTGGGGACAGGGGGCGGTTGAGCAGTTCTTC. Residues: CASIRWGQGAVEQFF.

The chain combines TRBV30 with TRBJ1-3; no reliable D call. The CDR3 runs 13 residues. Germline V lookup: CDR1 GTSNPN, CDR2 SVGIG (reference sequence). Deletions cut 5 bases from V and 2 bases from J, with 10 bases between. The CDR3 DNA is TGTGCCTGGGGCTTCGCTCCTGGAAACACCATATATTTT. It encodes CAWGFAPGNTIYF.

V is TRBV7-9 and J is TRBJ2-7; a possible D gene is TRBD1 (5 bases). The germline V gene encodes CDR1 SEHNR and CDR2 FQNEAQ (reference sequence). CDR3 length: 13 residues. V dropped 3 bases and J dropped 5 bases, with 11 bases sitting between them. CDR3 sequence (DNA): TGTGCCAGCAGCTTGGGGCAGTTCGACGAGCAGTACTTC. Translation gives CASSLGQFDEQYF.

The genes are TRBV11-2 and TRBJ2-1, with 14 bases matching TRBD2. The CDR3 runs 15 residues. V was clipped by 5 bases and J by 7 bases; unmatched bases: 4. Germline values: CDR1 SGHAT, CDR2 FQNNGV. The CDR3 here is CASSPRLAGGNEQFF. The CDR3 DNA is TGTGCCAGCAGCCCTAGACTAGCGGGGGGGAATGAGCAGTTCTTC. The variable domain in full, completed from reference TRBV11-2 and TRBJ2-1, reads EAGVAQSPRYKIIEKRQSVAFWCNPISGHATLYWYQQILGQGPKLLIQFQNNGVVDDSQLPKDRFSAERLKGVDSTLKIQPAKLEDSAVYLCASSPRLAGGNEQFFGPGTRLTVL.

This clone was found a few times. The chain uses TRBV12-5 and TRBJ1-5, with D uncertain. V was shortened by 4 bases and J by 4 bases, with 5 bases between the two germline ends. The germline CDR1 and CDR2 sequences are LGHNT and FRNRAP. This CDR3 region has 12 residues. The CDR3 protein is CASGSDNQPQHF. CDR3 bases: TGTGCTAGTGGTTCGGATAATCAGCCCCAGCATTTT.

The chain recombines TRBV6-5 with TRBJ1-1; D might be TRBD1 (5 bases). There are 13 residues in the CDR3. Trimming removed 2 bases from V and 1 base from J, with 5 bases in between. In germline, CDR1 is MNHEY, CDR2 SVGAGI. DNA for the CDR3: TGTGCCAGCAGTTACGGGGGGAACACTGAAGCTTTCTTT. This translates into CASSYGGNTEAFF.

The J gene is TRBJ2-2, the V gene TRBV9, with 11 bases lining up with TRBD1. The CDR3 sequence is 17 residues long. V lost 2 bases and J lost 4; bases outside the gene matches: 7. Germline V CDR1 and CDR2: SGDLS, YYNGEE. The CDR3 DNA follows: TGTGCCAGCAGCGTCCGCGGACAGGGGGCGGCCACCGGGGAGCTGTTTTTT. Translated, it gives CASSVRGQGAATGELFF. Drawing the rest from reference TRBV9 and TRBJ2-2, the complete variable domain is DSGVTQTPKHLITATGQRVTLRCSPRSGDLSVYWYQQSLDQGLQFLIQYYNGEERAKGNILERFSAQQFPDLHSELNLSSLELGDSALYFCASSVRGQGAATGELFFGEGSRLTVL.

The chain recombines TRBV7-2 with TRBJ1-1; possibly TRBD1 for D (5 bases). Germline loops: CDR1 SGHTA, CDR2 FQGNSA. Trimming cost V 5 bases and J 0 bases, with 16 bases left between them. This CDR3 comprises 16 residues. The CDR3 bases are TGTGCCAGCAGCCACCCCCGGGGGAGGGTGAACACTGAAGCTTTCTTT. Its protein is CASSHPRGRVNTEAFF. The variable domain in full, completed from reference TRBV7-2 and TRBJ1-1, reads GAGVSQSPSNKVTEKGKDVELRCDPISGHTALYWYRQSLGQGLEFLIYFQGNSAPDKSGLPSDRFSAERTGGSVSTLTIQRTQQEDSAVYLCASSHPRGRVNTEAFFGQGTRLTVV.

The CDR3 sequence: CASSIGDDRADYGYTF. As DNA, the CDR3 is TGTGCCAGTAGTATAGGGGACGACAGGGCGGACTATGGCTACACCTTC. This chain joins TRBV19 and TRBJ1-2, with 7 positions matching TRBD1. J lost 3 bases, V lost 1 base, and 8 bases had no gene match. The V gene's germline CDR1 is LNHDA and CDR2 SQIVND (reference sequence). There are 16 residues in the CDR3.

The CDR3 is CASSDPSTDTQYF. The CDR3 DNA sequence: TGCGCCAGCAGTGACCCTAGCACAGATACGCAGTATTTT. The rearrangement links TRBV10-1 to TRBJ2-3, with D unclear. This CDR3 has 13 amino acids. Germline lookup yields CDR1 WNHNN and CDR2 SYGVQD (reference sequence). V gave up 3 bases and J gave up 0 bases, with 4 bases separating them.

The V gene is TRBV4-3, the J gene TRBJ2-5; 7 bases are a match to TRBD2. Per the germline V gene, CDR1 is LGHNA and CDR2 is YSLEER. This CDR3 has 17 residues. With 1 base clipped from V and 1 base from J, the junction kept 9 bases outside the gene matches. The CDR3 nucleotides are TGCGCCAGCAGCCAAGCTCTCGCTAGCGGCCTCCAAGAGACCCAGTACTTC. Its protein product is CASSQALASGLQETQYF.

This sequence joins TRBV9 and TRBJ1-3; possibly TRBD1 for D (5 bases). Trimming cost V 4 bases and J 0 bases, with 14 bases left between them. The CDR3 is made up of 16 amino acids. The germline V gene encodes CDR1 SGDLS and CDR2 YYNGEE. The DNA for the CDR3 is TGTGCCAGCAGCCCGCGGGACCCTGACTCTGGAAACACCATATATTTT. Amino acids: CASSPRDPDSGNTIYF.

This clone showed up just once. CDR3 sequence: CASSFRQGAEYGYTF. The CDR3 DNA reads as TGTGCCAGCAGTTTCCGACAGGGGGCTGAATATGGCTACACCTTC. V is TRBV28 and J is TRBJ1-2, with 10 bases aligning to TRBD1. CDR3 length: 15 amino acids. V was clipped by 3 bases and J by 5 bases; unmatched bases: 6. Germline lookup yields CDR1 MDHEN and CDR2 SYDVKM.

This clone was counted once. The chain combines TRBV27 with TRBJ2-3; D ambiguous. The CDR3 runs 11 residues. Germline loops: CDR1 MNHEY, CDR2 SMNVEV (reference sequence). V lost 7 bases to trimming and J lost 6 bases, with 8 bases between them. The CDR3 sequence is CASTTGDTQYF. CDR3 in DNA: TGTGCCAGCACTACCGGGGATACGCAGTATTTT.

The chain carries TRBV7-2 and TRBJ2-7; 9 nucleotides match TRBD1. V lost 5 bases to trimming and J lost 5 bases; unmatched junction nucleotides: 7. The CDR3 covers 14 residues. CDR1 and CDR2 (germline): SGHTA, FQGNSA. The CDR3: CASSRGTGQDEQYF. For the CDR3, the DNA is TGTGCCAGCAGCCGTGGGACAGGGCAGGACGAGCAGTACTTC. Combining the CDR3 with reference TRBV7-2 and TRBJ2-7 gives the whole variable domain GAGVSQSPSNKVTEKGKDVELRCDPISGHTALYWYRQSLGQGLEFLIYFQGNSAPDKSGLPSDRFSAERTGGSVSTLTIQRTQQEDSAVYLCASSRGTGQDEQYFGPGTRLTVT.